The following is a T cell receptor (beta chain) sequence with its context. The clone's antigen remains unknown. Base qualities are not provided; no much larger clone lies one nucleotide away. Based on the germline V gene, the CDR1 and CDR2 sequences are SGHVS and FQNEAQ. V lost 2 bases and J lost 5 bases; the stretch between them is 16 bases long. The CDR3 has 16 amino acids, counting the end cysteine and phenylalanine. The CDR3 DNA has 48 bases and is translated from base 1. The label giving this sample's treatment or condition can be read as: in vitro stimulation with specific CMV peptide epitopes to enrich CMV-specific T cells. Data came from an Illumina HiSeq 1500. The public reads were reanalyzed by TCRdb: fastp trimming at Q25, MiXCR alignment, in-frame beta chains only. When rows share a CDR3 protein, they turn into one entry using the most common DNA and genes. For this sample the table gives about 770,000 distinct CDR3 sequences, of which 25% to 30% were detected only once. In total, the top ten clones hold 10% to 15% of the sample.

These data belong to a study of T cell repertoires in cytomegalovirus infection (dated by TCRdb to the late 2010s). Looking at the study overall: Peptide stimulations targeted recently identified HLA-C-restricted CMV epitopes, whose presentation resists viral immunomodulation, together with well-studied HLA-B-restricted epitopes. The HLA type of each donor mattered for the analysis, because public TCR beta signatures pointed to carriage of CMV infection along with the matching HLA type.

The paper's findings and limits, for the study overall: In both this cohort and an independent roughly 360-donor cohort, the cumulative frequency of public TCR beta family members distinguished carriers of CMV infection plus the relevant HLA type. The ex vivo response was dominated by HLA-C-restricted CMV-specific TCR beta clonotypes, which also provided the single most frequent clonotype in two of eight donors.

This sequence uses TRBV7-8 and TRBJ2-1, with the D assignment possibly TRBD1 or TRBD2, given 6 matching bases for each. The sequence came from a human donor in good health (CMV status not recorded). Some clones in this sample may be carry-over from other donors' samples. The sequences come from cultured CD8+ T cells from PBMCs, collected from culture after CMV antigen stimulation. The nucleotides are TGTGCCAGCAGCTTACCAATGAGGGGGAGGCACAATGAGCAGTTCTTC. This sequence encodes CASSLPMRGRHNEQFF. Beyond the CDR3, the reference TRBV7-8 and TRBJ2-1 genes provide the residues; the full variable domain reads: GAGVSQSPRYKVAKRGQDVALRCDPISGHVSLFWYQQALGQGPEFLTYFQNEAQLDKSGLPSDRFFAERPEGSVSTLKIQRTQQEDSAVYLCASSLPMRGRHNEQFFGPGTRLTVL.